The TCR beta chain under discussion was sequenced for a study of CXCR3-negative and CXCR3-positive naive CD8 T cells. Study observations and caveats: Relative to memory CD8+ cells, whose diversity was much lower, both naive subsets had comparably high diversity.

Per CD8+ T cell subset, triplicate sorts of some 280,000 cells each were done. CD45RO-CCR7+CD27+CD95- was the phenotype of naive CD8+ T cells. The CDR3 loop spans 12 amino acids. The germline V gene has CDR1 MNHNY and CDR2 SVGAGI (reference sequence). Via 5' RACE with UMI labels, TRB cDNA libraries were prepared. TCRdb re-called the 5' RACE reads; one entry per CDR3 protein, DNA not given. The sample data list over 70,000 distinct CDR3 sequences. On this clonotype itself: The antigen remains unidentified.

This rearrangement joins TRBV6-6 to TRBJ1-4. The TCR sequence derives from a human donor in good health. Some clones in this sample may be carry-over from other donors' samples. The sample consisted of naive CXCR3- CD8+ T cells from blood. Sample subset: CD45RO-CCR7+CD27+CD95- naive CD8+ T cells lacking CXCR3 (TNR3-). CDR3 sequence reads: CASSGTKEKLFF.